Listed here are 6 T cell receptor beta chains from one sample, sequenced in a study of PD-L1 blockade in urothelial cancer. Time point indicated: peripheral blood 6 weeks after treatment start. TCRdb's copy holds only in-frame clones and misses some; the assay was immunoSEQ multiplex PCR. The table shows 40,000 to 55,000 clones, with about 89% occurring only once. The sample was PBMCs, taken around atezolizumab (anti-PD-L1) treatment. These TCRs come from an older man with urothelial cancer.

The V call is TRBV4-1, the J call TRBJ2-5, with TRBD2 identical over 12 bases. The CDR3 loop spans 17 amino acids. Unmatched junction bases numbered 7, after V lost 3 bases and J lost 2 bases. Per germline, CDR1 MGHRA and CDR2 YSYEKL. The CDR3 is CASSQNPGLAGQETQYF. As DNA, the CDR3 is TGCGCCAGCAGCCAGAATCCGGGACTAGCGGGTCAAGAGACCCAGTACTTC.

The chain carries TRBV19 and TRBJ1-4, with TRBD1 identical over 7 bases. CDR3 length equals 14 residues. Germline CDR1 LNHDA, CDR2 SQIVND (reference sequence). V was pared by 8 bases and J by 3 bases, with 6 bases of the junction left unmatched. The DNA for the CDR3 is TGTGCCAGTCGGCCGGGACAGCCTAATGAAAAACTGTTTTTT. Encoded protein: CASRPGQPNEKLFF. The whole variable domain, remainder taken from reference TRBV19 and TRBJ1-4, is DGGITQSPKYLFRKEGQNVTLSCEQNLNHDAMYWYRQDPGQGLRLIYYSQIVNDFQKGDIAEGYSVSREKKESFPLTVTSAQKNPTAFYLCASRPGQPNEKLFFGSGTQLSVL.

This chain joins TRBV2 and TRBJ2-5; D gene unclear. The germline CDR1 and CDR2 sequences are SNHLY and FYNNEI. V was trimmed by 7 bases and J by 3 bases, leaving 6 bases between them. The CDR3 extends over 11 amino acids. CDR3 nucleotides: TGTGCCAGCATGTTAAAAGAGACCCAGTACTTC. It encodes CASMLKETQYF. Combining the CDR3 with reference TRBV2 and TRBJ2-5 gives the whole variable domain EPEVTQTPSHQVTQMGQEVILRCVPISNHLYFYWYRQILGQKVEFLVSFYNNEISEKSEIFDDQFSVERPDGSNFTLKIRSTKLEDSAMYFCASMLKETQYFGPGTRLLVL.

This clone was recorded once. The genes are TRBV18 and TRBJ2-5; perhaps TRBD2 as D (5 bases). Germline values: CDR1 KGHSH, CDR2 LQKENI. This CDR3 comprises 14 residues. Trimming took off 2 bases at V and 4 bases at J, with 11 bases between the two ends. The CDR3 DNA reads as TGTGCCAGCTCACCATTATTAGCGTTAGAGACCCAGTACTTC. Encoded protein: CASSPLLALETQYF.

V and J are TRBV11-2 and TRBJ1-3; no clear D. Germline V gives CDR1 SGHAT, CDR2 FQNNGV. This CDR3 is built from 12 residues. The germline V and J ends were trimmed by 4 bases and 9 bases, with 10 bases remaining between them. The chain's CDR3 is CASSYPGGTIYF. The CDR3 nucleotides read TGTGCCAGCAGCTACCCGGGTGGCACCATATATTTT.

The chain carries TRBV5-8 and TRBJ1-4; 8 nucleotides match TRBD1. There are 16 residues in the CDR3. V shed 3 bases and J 4 bases; nucleotides not matched to a gene: 8. The germline V gene encodes CDR1 SGHTS and CDR2 YDEGEE. The CDR3 region has the DNA TGTGCCAGCAGCTCTCGCGGACAGGGCATTAATGAAAAACTGTTTTTT. This encodes CASSSRGQGINEKLFF.